One and the same sample provided the 16 T cell receptor beta chains below, sequenced in a study of blood T cell repertoires in COVID-19. Only in-frame clones appear in the TCRdb table, and some are missing; sequencing was by immunoSEQ multiplex PCR. The table includes 60,000 or so clones, about nine tenths detected once. The material sequenced was peripheral blood. The source is a human donor with active COVID-19. The donor label of this sample is uncertain.

The V and J genes are TRBV6-5 and TRBJ2-7; D possibly corresponds to TRBD1 (6 bases). Trimming took 2 bases from V and 9 from J, leaving 17 bases between them. Germline CDR1 and CDR2: MNHEY and SVGAGI. The CDR3 runs to 14 residues. DNA for the CDR3: TGTGCCAGCAGTTACGGCAGGGGAATCGTGTTGCAGTACTTC. Protein sequence: CASSYGRGIVLQYF.

The chain joins TRBV5-1 to TRBJ2-7; possible D gene TRBD2, 7 bases. Trimming stripped 5 bases from V and 4 bases from J, with 16 bases between. The CDR3 sequence is 14 residues long. From germline, CDR1 is SGHRS and CDR2 YFSETQ. The CDR3 bases are TGCGCCAGCAGTGTATCGGGGGGCTGGTACGAGCAGTACTTC. It codes for CASSVSGGWYEQYF.

V is TRBV5-1 and J is TRBJ2-7; 7 bases are shared with TRBD1. In germline, CDR1 is SGHRS, CDR2 YFSETQ. The CDR3 is made up of 13 amino acids. The J segment lost 1 base and the V segment lost 3 bases, leaving 1 base of the junction unmatched. The CDR3 protein is CASSSTGSYEQYF. DNA for the CDR3: TGCGCCAGCAGCTCGACAGGGTCCTACGAGCAGTACTTC.

The V and J genes are TRBV5-6 and TRBJ2-7; D may be TRBD2 (5 bases). The germline V gene encodes CDR1 SGHDT and CDR2 YYEEEE. The CDR3 is made up of 14 amino acids. Trimming stripped 0 bases from V and 2 bases from J, with 9 bases between. CDR3 residues: CASSLVAGTYEQYF. As DNA, the CDR3 is TGTGCCAGCAGCTTGGTCGCCGGGACCTACGAGCAGTACTTC.

The V and J genes are TRBV11-2 and TRBJ2-1; 13 nucleotides align to TRBD2. The CDR3 is made up of 15 amino acids. J gave up 5 bases and V 5 bases, and 3 bases lay outside the gene matches. The germline V gene encodes CDR1 SGHAT and CDR2 FQNNGV. This CDR3 reads CASSLTSGGNNEQFF. CDR3 coding DNA: TGTGCCAGCAGCCTGACTAGCGGGGGGAACAATGAGCAGTTCTTC.

The chain combines TRBV7-9 with TRBJ2-1; TRBD1 matches 9 bases. Per germline, CDR1 SEHNR and CDR2 FQNEAQ (reference sequence). V was clipped by 3 bases and J by 8 bases; unmatched bases: 11. The CDR3 runs to 16 residues. The CDR3 spells CASSFRAGQGAYEQFF. The DNA of the CDR3 is TGTGCCAGCAGCTTTAGGGCGGGACAGGGTGCTTATGAGCAGTTCTTC. Full variable domain (missing parts from reference TRBV7-9 and TRBJ2-1): DTGVSQNPRHKITKRGQNVTFRCDPISEHNRLYWYRQTLGQGPEFLTYFQNEAQLEKSRLLSDRFSAERPKGSFSTLEIQRTEQGDSAMYLCASSFRAGQGAYEQFFGPGTRLTVL.

This chain connects TRBV5-6 to TRBJ2-7; 13 positions agree with TRBD2. Germline lookup yields CDR1 SGHDT and CDR2 YYEEEE. With 3 bases clipped from V and 3 bases from J, the junction kept 15 bases outside the gene matches. The length of the CDR3 is 19 residues. CDR3 nucleotide sequence: TGTGCCAGCAGCTCGGGGTGGACTAGCGGGAGACTCCCTAACTACGAGCAGTACTTC. This sequence encodes CASSSGWTSGRLPNYEQYF.

V and J are TRBV11-2 and TRBJ1-2; D is perhaps TRBD1 (5 bases). The CDR3 loop spans 15 amino acids. The V end lost 1 base, the J end lost 4 bases, and 13 bases lay between the germline ends. CDR1 is SGHAT, CDR2 FQNNGV, per germline. The CDR3 DNA follows: TGTGCCAGCAGCTTAGGTGGAGGGGAGGGCTATGGCTACACCTTC. It yields the protein CASSLGGGEGYGYTF.

J is TRBJ2-1 and V is TRBV7-3; tentative D call: TRBD2 (6 bases). The ends were cut back, 8 bases at V and 4 bases at J, with 15 bases in the middle. This CDR3 has 14 residues. Germline V gene data show CDR1 as SGHTA and CDR2 as FQGTGA. The CDR3 loop is CASSDGTFYNEQFF. The CDR3 nucleotides are TGTGCCAGCTCAGACGGGACTTTTTACAATGAGCAGTTCTTC.

This clone has just one count. The chain has TRBV7-3 and TRBJ2-2, with 8 bases aligning to TRBD1. Germline assignment: CDR1 SGHTA and CDR2 FQGTGA. The length of the CDR3 is 16 residues. V shed 2 bases, J shed 7 bases, and the junction held 9 bases outside the gene matches. CDR3 DNA sequence: TGTGCCAGCAGCTTAGTAACAGGGGGGTTCTTCGGGGAGCTGTTTTTT. Its protein product is CASSLVTGGFFGELFF. Together with reference TRBV7-3 and TRBJ2-2, the CDR3 gives the full variable domain: GAGVSQTPSNKVTEKGKYVELRCDPISGHTALYWYRQSLGQGPEFLIYFQGTGAADDSGLPNDRFFAVRPEGSVSTLKIQRTERGDSAVYLCASSLVTGGFFGELFFGEGSRLTVL.

This clone showed up just once. V usage is TRBV5-5 and J usage is TRBJ1-2; TRBD1 matches 10 bases. The germline gives CDR1 SGHKS, CDR2 YYEKEE (reference sequence). The CDR3 sequence is 15 residues long. The trim removed 4 bases at V and 4 bases at J, leaving 7 bases unmatched. This CDR3 reads CASSPTGGSGYGYTF. The CDR3 bases are TGTGCCAGCAGCCCGACAGGGGGCTCCGGCTATGGCTACACCTTC.

The V and J genes are TRBV11-2 and TRBJ2-1, with D uncertain. Trimming shortened V by 5 bases and J by 3 bases, and 11 bases separated the two germline ends. CDR1 and CDR2 from the germline V gene are SGHAT and FQNNGV. This CDR3 contains 14 residues. The CDR3 is CASSAGRVYNEQFF. In DNA, the CDR3 is TGTGCCAGCAGCGCCGGCCGGGTCTACAATGAGCAGTTCTTC.

The chain carries TRBV4-1 and TRBJ2-3; tentatively, D is TRBD2 (6 bases). V gave up 3 bases and J gave up 3 bases, with 22 bases separating them. The germline gives CDR1 MGHRA, CDR2 YSYEKL. The CDR3 runs to 18 residues. CDR3 sequence (DNA): TGCGCCAGCAGCCACGGGTTGATGGGGGGAGGTGGGACAGATACGCAGTATTTT. Its translation: CASSHGLMGGGGTDTQYF.

The chain uses TRBV21-1 and TRBJ1-1. TRBV21-1 is designated a pseudogene. This CDR3 region has 15 residues. This CDR3 is CASSKGTPWGTEAFF. CDR3 DNA sequence: TGTGCCAGCAGCAAGGGGACTCCCTGGGGCACTGAAGCTTTCTTT.

This clone was detected once. V and J are TRBV7-2 and TRBJ2-7; 7 bases are shared with TRBD1. This CDR3 contains 13 residues. With 5 bases clipped from V and 5 bases from J, the junction kept 6 bases outside the gene matches. In germline, CDR1 is SGHTA, CDR2 FQGNSA. This CDR3 is CASSPGTVNEQYF. CDR3 DNA: TGTGCCAGCAGCCCCGGGACAGTGAACGAGCAGTACTTC.

This chain uses TRBV4-3 with TRBJ2-1; the match to TRBD1 covers 7 bases. This CDR3 has 15 residues. In germline, CDR1 is LGHNA, CDR2 YSLEER. Losses at the gene ends were 0 bases for V and 9 bases for J; bases not matched to a gene: 8. As DNA, the CDR3 is TGCGCCAGCAGCCAAGAGACCCGGGACAGCGGTGAGCAGTTCTTC. Its translation is CASSQETRDSGEQFF.